This T cell receptor beta chain is from a study of T-cell reconstitution after alpha-beta-depleted transplantation in children (dated by TCRdb to about 2016). About the investigation overall: Using TCR repertoire profiling, the study quantitatively followed how T-cell immune reconstitution unfolded in children after TCRalphabeta/CD19-depleted allogeneic hematopoietic cell transplantation.

A note on this clonotype: The clone's antigen remains unknown. No clone much larger than this one lies a single base away; base qualities are absent.

The germline ends are 8 bases apart after V is trimmed by 0 bases and J by 0 bases. The germline V gene encodes CDR1 SGHNT and CDR2 YENEEA. The CDR3 runs 15 amino acids, cysteine and phenylalanine included. Just the 45-base CDR3 DNA is kept, in frame starting at base 1. The method behind the library was PCR. Sequencing was performed on an Illumina HiSeq 2500. TCR library preparation used molecular barcoding, with unique molecular identifiers applied to normalize quantification of the TCRbeta repertoire. TCRdb reworked the public reads: Q25 trimming with fastp, MiXCR clone assembly, productive beta chains retained. Under each unique CDR3 protein, matching rows form one entry showing the most common genes and DNA. The sample table records 350,000 to 450,000 distinct CDR3 sequences; around 21% of these occur just once. Around 4% of the sample is held by the ten biggest clonotypes.

The V gene is TRBV11-3 and the J gene is TRBJ2-5; TRBD1 is a weak D gene call, 6 bases matching. This sequence was found in a human donor who donated a stem cell graft to a child with acute myeloid leukemia. Sequences were derived from PBMCs from the stem cell graft donor, sampled from the stem cell graft. The CDR3 has the sequence CASSLDGTNQETQYF. In nucleotides, the sequence is TGTGCCAGCAGCTTAGACGGGACAAACCAAGAGACCCAGTACTTC.